Listed below are T cell receptor beta chains from one sample, sequenced in a study of T cell repertoires in cytomegalovirus infection. MiXCR, run by TCRdb on the reads, gives a single entry per CDR3 protein. There are around 120,000 distinct CDR3 sequences in the sample; 20% to 30% occur only once, and about 37% lies in the top ten. Their recognized antigens are unknown. Specimen: PBMCs, sequenced either directly or after in vitro stimulation (not recorded which). The source of these receptors is a human donor in good health (CMV status not recorded). Some clones in this sample may be carry-over from other donors' samples. Both conserved end residues are part of each CDR3. D genes are given only for firm matches. Rows may omit the clone size; those that give it use once, few, many or a size class.

d_call clone_size j_call v_call cdr3_length cdr3_aa cdr3_nt
- few TRBJ1-2 TRBV20-1 12 CSAGERGNGYTF TGCAGTGCAGGGGAAAGGGGGAATGGCTACACCTTC
- - TRBJ2-3 TRBV20-1 12 CSANFVTDTQYF TGCAGTGCCAATTTTGTTACAGATACGCAGTATTTT
- few TRBJ2-5 TRBV20-1 16 CSARGPKVGFQETQYF TGCAGTGCTAGAGGCCCTAAAGTGGGATTCCAAGAGACCCAGTACTTC
TRBD1 - TRBJ1-4 TRBV6-6 15 CASRAGTGGGEKLFF TGTGCCAGCAGAGCCGGGACAGGGGGAGGAGAAAAACTGTTTTTT
- - TRBJ1-5 TRBV27 15 CASSTFAGSNQPQHF TGTGCCAGCAGCACCTTTGCAGGGTCCAATCAGCCCCAGCATTTT
TRBD1 - TRBJ2-1 TRBV7-2 16 CASSRRPGQGSNEQFF TGTGCCAGCAGCCGGAGACCGGGACAGGGTTCCAATGAGCAGTTCTTC
- - TRBJ1-2 TRBV5-1 14 CASKTTGSHYGYTF TGCGCCAGCAAGACTACAGGGAGTCACTATGGCTACACCTTC
- - TRBJ2-2 TRBV30 14 CAWSVFEGTGELFF TGTGCCTGGAGTGTATTCGAGGGCACCGGGGAGCTGTTTTTT
- - TRBJ2-7 TRBV20-1 13 CSASRVSSYEQYF TGCAGTGCTAGTCGGGTCAGCTCCTACGAGCAGTACTTC
TRBD2 many TRBJ2-6 TRBV7-8 18 CASLQIAGARSGANVLTF TGTGCCAGCTTACAGATAGCGGGAGCACGCTCTGGGGCCAACGTCCTGACTTTC
- few TRBJ1-2 TRBV12-3/TRBV12-4 15 CASSSNQGRSYGYTF TGTGCCAGCAGTTCAAATCAGGGTCGTAGCTATGGCTACACCTTC
- - TRBJ2-5 TRBV6-2/TRBV6-3 15 CASSYIKGPGETQYF TGTGCCAGCAGTTACATCAAGGGCCCGGGGGAGACCCAGTACTTC
- many TRBJ2-6 TRBV7-2 15 CASGLGTAGANVLTF TGTGCCAGCGGGCTTGGGACCGCGGGGGCCAACGTCCTGACTTTC
TRBD2 - TRBJ2-1 TRBV12-3/TRBV12-4 13 CASSVTSANEQFF TGTGCCAGCAGTGTGACTAGCGCGAATGAGCAGTTCTTC
- many TRBJ1-2 TRBV11-2 19 CASSPIRRSAGDASYGYTF TGTGCCAGCAGCCCCATCCGAAGGTCAGCGGGCGATGCGTCGTATGGCTACACCTTC
- - TRBJ2-7 TRBV4-1 16 CASSQVADTSSYEQYF TGCGCCAGCAGCCAAGTCGCAGACACGAGCTCCTACGAGCAGTACTTC
- few TRBJ1-5 TRBV6-2/TRBV6-3 13 CASSWAFNQPQHF TGTGCCAGCAGTTGGGCATTCAATCAGCCCCAGCATTTT
TRBD1 - TRBJ2-7 TRBV10-2 15 CASSESDRDSYEQYF TGCGCCAGCAGTGAGTCCGACAGGGACTCCTACGAGCAGTACTTC
TRBD1 - TRBJ2-7 TRBV10-3 14 CAISRQGGSYEQYF TGTGCCATCAGCCGACAGGGGGGCTCCTACGAGCAGTACTTC
- many TRBJ2-1 TRBV12-3/TRBV12-4 14 CASSQSKDGWGKFF TGTGCCAGCAGCCAATCCAAAGACGGTTGGGGGAAGTTCTTC
- few TRBJ2-7 TRBV7-3 13 CASSLTNKDEQYF TGTGCCAGCAGCTTAACGAACAAGGACGAGCAGTACTTC
- - TRBJ1-5 TRBV7-2 15 CASSSDRFSNQPQHF TGTGCCAGCAGCTCTGACAGATTTAGCAATCAGCCCCAGCATTTT
- few TRBJ2-2 TRBV11-2 14 CASSPSFSTGELFF TGTGCCAGCAGCCCCAGCTTTAGCACCGGGGAGCTGTTTTTT
- once TRBJ2-5 TRBV3-1 15 CASSHPFDNQETQYF TGTGCCAGCAGCCACCCGTTTGATAACCAAGAGACCCAGTACTTC
- - TRBJ2-7 TRBV2 14 CASTHGGASYEQYF TGTGCCAGCACTCACGGCGGGGCCTCCTACGAGCAGTACTTC
- - TRBJ1-3 TRBV6-1 13 CASSRRVGNTIYF TGTGCCAGCAGTCGCAGGGTTGGAAACACCATATATTTT
TRBD2 - TRBJ2-2 TRBV6-1 15 CATYRLAGAPGELFF TGTGCCACCTATCGACTAGCGGGAGCCCCCGGGGAGCTGTTTTTT
- few TRBJ1-2 TRBV19 12 CASIGANYGYTF TGTGCCAGTATTGGGGCTAACTATGGCTACACCTTC
- - TRBJ1-4 TRBV15 15 CATSRDGTPSEKLFF TGTGCCACCAGCAGAGACGGGACACCTTCTGAAAAACTGTTTTTT
TRBD2 many TRBJ2-1 TRBV7-2 18 CASSVRTSGRPNYNEQFF TGTGCCAGCAGCGTTCGGACTAGCGGGAGGCCCAACTACAATGAGCAGTTCTTC
- few TRBJ2-5 TRBV10-2 14 CASKGVASGETQYF TGCGCCAGCAAGGGGGTAGCTAGCGGTGAGACCCAGTACTTC
- - TRBJ2-5 TRBV6-2/TRBV6-3 14 CASSYPGGFETQYF TGTGCCAGCAGTTACCCCGGCGGTTTCGAGACCCAGTACTTC
- - TRBJ2-1 TRBV27 14 CASRTQGRFNEQFF TGTGCCAGCAGGACCCAGGGCCGTTTCAATGAGCAGTTCTTC
- - TRBJ1-2 TRBV6-5 15 CASSYSRFSYTGYTF TGTGCCAGCAGTTACTCGAGATTTAGCTATACTGGCTACACCTTC
- - TRBJ1-5 TRBV15 14 CATSRGGGTQPQHF TGTGCCACCAGCAGAGGGGGGGGGACGCAGCCCCAGCATTTT